This note documents a single TCR beta chain sequence. Its antigen is unidentified. This record comes from a study of cytotoxic CD8 clonotypes in ibrutinib-treated CLL. Study-level results: Progressing and sustained-remission patients had different sampling times.

With cryopreserved PBMCs as the source, roughly 2 micrograms of genomic DNA went to TCR beta libraries. Using immunoSEQ multiplex PCR, the repertoire was profiled, and TCRdb retains in-frame clones only, with some absent. The sample holds about 130,000 clones; around four fifths are singletons and the top ten take roughly 3.5%. The TCR originated in a human donor with chronic lymphocytic leukemia. Material: PBMCs, obtained after 24 months of ibrutinib treatment.

CDR3 protein: CASSLDDLMEAFF. The CDR3 DNA sequence: TGTGCCAGCAGCTTGGACGATTTAATGGAAGCTTTCTTT. The chain combines TRBV5-6 with TRBJ1-1; D not certain. From germline, CDR1 is SGHDT and CDR2 YYEEEE. The CDR3 is made up of 13 amino acids. V lost 0 bases to trimming and J lost 8 bases, with 11 bases between them.